By share, the clone carrying this T cell receptor (beta chain) counts as medium-sized. Its target is not known. Documented time point: sample taken at primary tumor resection. Tumor, nontumor lung or frozen PBMC supplied whole RNA that was sequenced unsorted. The donor group consisted of roughly 76 patients who had untreated, early-stage non-small cell lung cancer. These data belong to a study of spatial heterogeneity in lung cancer. On the study more broadly: Consistently, beta-chain sequences turned up in larger numbers than alpha-chain sequences did. An average of more than ten raw reads was observed per unique TCR and UMI combination. General observations from the study: Ubiquitous expanded tumor TCRs were observed in blood more at resection than follow-up.

Germline V gene sequence: CDR1 SGHTA, CDR2 FQGNSA. This CDR3 contains 15 residues. The junction had 6 bases not matched to a gene; V was cut back by 1 base and J by 5 bases. TCRdb called the 5' RACE reads again in MiXCR, with one record for every CDR3 protein. In the table there are 4,600 or so distinct CDR3 sequences, roughly 27% of which are singletons. J is TRBJ2-7 and V is TRBV7-2; 9 positions match TRBD1. The material sequenced was PBMCs, taken at surgery. The receptor's source is a male donor with early-stage non-small cell lung cancer. Here the CDR3 reads CASSLGAGQGHEQYF. The CDR3 DNA is TGTGCCAGCAGCTTAGGAGCGGGACAGGGTCACGAGCAGTACTTC.